The text below deals with one TCR beta chain. The record originates from a study of OX40 agonist ivuxolimab in advanced cancers. Per the germline V gene, CDR1 is MNHNY and CDR2 is SVGAGI (reference sequence). This CDR3 region has 15 residues. The V end was cut by 8 bases, the J end by 4 bases, with 20 bases between. Using immunoSEQ multiplex PCR, the repertoire was profiled, and TCRdb retains in-frame clones only, with some absent. The sample contains tens of thousands of clones, around 80% of which appear only once. The sample consisted of CD4+ or CD8+ T cells sorted from blood, taken in a trial of the OX40 agonist ivuxolimab. The source is an adult with an advanced solid tumor such as melanoma, head and neck, liver or kidney cancer. The chain combines TRBV6-6 with TRBJ1-2; D is perhaps TRBD1 (6 bases). In nucleotides, the CDR3 is TGTGCCAGCGGGAGGGGGACGGAAACCTTCTATGGCTACACCTTC. It is translated as CASGRGTETFYGYTF.